The 8 T cell receptor beta chains reported below all come from one sample, sequenced in a study of molecular identifiers for immune sequencing clone quantification. TCRdb reprocessed the PCR reads with MiXCR, giving one entry per CDR3 protein. The sample gives tens of thousands of distinct CDR3 sequences, over 15% of which show up once; about 0.85% is in the top ten. Sequenced sample: naive CD8+ T cells from blood, with Jurkat cell RNA spiked in. The subset here: FACS-sorted CD8+CD4-CCR7+CD45RA+ naive T cells. Receptors originate from a human donor in good health. Some libraries in this study had Jurkat cell RNA spiked in.

This clonotype appeared many times. This sequence joins TRBV20-1 and TRBJ1-2, with no clear D. Germline V gene data show CDR1 as DFQATT and CDR2 as SNEGSKA (reference sequence). Trimming pared 0 bases from V and 4 bases from J, leaving 12 bases between. The CDR3 sequence is 14 residues long. DNA of the CDR3: TGCAGTGCTAGAGAAATTGAGGCCAGCTATGGCTACACCTTC. Translation gives CSAREIEASYGYTF.

The gene calls are TRBV7-9 and TRBJ2-7; possible D gene TRBD1, 6 bases. The CDR3 length is 14 residues. With 4 bases removed from V and 5 bases from J, the gap between germline ends came to 15 bases. The germline V gene has CDR1 SEHNR and CDR2 FQNEAQ (reference sequence). The CDR3 sequence is CASSSQGSGHEQYF. The CDR3 bases are TGTGCCAGCAGCTCACAGGGTTCTGGGCACGAGCAGTACTTC.

This clonotype was counted ten times or more. V gene TRBV7-9 combines with J gene TRBJ1-6; D remains ambiguous. V lost 5 bases to trimming and J lost 0 bases, with 8 bases between them. The germline V gene has CDR1 SEHNR and CDR2 FQNEAQ (reference sequence). The CDR3 extends over 15 amino acids. CDR3 loop: CASSPSGSYNSPLHF. For the CDR3, the DNA is TGTGCCAGCAGCCCCTCCGGCTCCTATAATTCACCCCTCCACTTT.

This clonotype was seen many times. This rearrangement joins TRBV11-2 to TRBJ2-3; 8 nucleotides align to TRBD2. Trimming at V came to 6 bases and at J to 1 base, leaving 6 bases not matched to a gene. The CDR3 is made up of 15 amino acids. Germline V gene data show CDR1 as SGHAT and CDR2 as FQNNGV. CDR3 region: CASSWRGAGTDTQYF. CDR3 sequence (DNA): TGTGCCAGCAGTTGGCGGGGGGCCGGCACAGATACGCAGTATTTT.

In this sample, this clonotype turned up many times. V is TRBV28 and J is TRBJ2-7; D is undetermined. The germline gives CDR1 MDHEN, CDR2 SYDVKM. The germline V and J ends were trimmed by 5 bases and 0 bases, with 8 bases remaining between them. There are 13 residues in the CDR3. The CDR3 coding sequence is TGTGCCAGCAGTACCGTAGCCTCCTACGAGCAGTACTTC. It specifies CASSTVASYEQYF.

This clonotype was recorded at least ten times. The chain recombines TRBV7-8 with TRBJ2-1; TRBD2 agrees at 12 bases. This CDR3 has 18 amino acids. Germline assignment: CDR1 SGHVS and CDR2 FQNEAQ. The V segment lost 4 bases and the J segment 0 bases; nucleotides outside the gene matches: 7. The CDR3 DNA reads as TGTGCCAGCAGCTCGGGACTAGCGGGCAGGAGCTCCTACAATGAGCAGTTCTTC. Translating it yields CASSSGLAGRSSYNEQFF. Looking up the rest from reference TRBV7-8 and TRBJ2-1 gives the full variable domain: GAGVSQSPRYKVAKRGQDVALRCDPISGHVSLFWYQQALGQGPEFLTYFQNEAQLDKSGLPSDRFFAERPEGSVSTLKIQRTQQEDSAVYLCASSSGLAGRSSYNEQFFGPGTRLTVL.

This clonotype has at least ten counts. The chain is built from TRBV5-1 and TRBJ1-3; D not certain. The CDR3 spans 16 residues. V was clipped by 0 bases and J by 0 bases, with 10 bases between them. Germline assignment: CDR1 SGHRS and CDR2 YFSETQ. The CDR3 DNA follows: TGCGCCAGCAGCTTGGACCGGAGGATCTCTGGAAACACCATATATTTT. The encoded protein is CASSLDRRISGNTIYF.

This clonotype was observed at least ten times. The J gene is TRBJ1-1, the V gene TRBV27, with a weak D call TRBD1 (6 bases). The germline V gene encodes CDR1 MNHEY and CDR2 SMNVEV (reference sequence). The V end was cut by 2 bases, the J end by 7 bases, with 11 bases between. The CDR3 sequence is 13 residues long. CDR3: CASSLTGLGEAFF. In DNA form, the CDR3 reads TGTGCCAGCAGTTTAACAGGGCTAGGTGAAGCTTTCTTT.